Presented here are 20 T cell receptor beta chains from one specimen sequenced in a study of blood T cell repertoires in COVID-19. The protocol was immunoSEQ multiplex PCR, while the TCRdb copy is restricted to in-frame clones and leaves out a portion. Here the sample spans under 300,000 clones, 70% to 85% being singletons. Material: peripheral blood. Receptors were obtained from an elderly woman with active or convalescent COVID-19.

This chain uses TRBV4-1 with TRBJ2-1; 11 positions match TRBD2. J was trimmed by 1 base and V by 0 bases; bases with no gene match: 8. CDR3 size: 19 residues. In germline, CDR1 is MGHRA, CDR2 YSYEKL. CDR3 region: CASSQDHLAGGPSYNEQFF. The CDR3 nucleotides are TGCGCCAGCAGCCAAGATCATTTAGCGGGGGGGCCTTCCTACAATGAGCAGTTCTTC.

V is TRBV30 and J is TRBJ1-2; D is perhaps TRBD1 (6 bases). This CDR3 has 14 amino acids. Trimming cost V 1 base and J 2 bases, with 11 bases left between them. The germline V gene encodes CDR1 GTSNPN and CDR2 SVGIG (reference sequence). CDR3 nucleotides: TGTGCCTGGAGTGCTATCGACAGGAACTATGGCTACACCTTC. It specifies CAWSAIDRNYGYTF. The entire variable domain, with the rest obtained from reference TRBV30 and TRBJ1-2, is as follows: SQTIHQWPATLVQPVGSPLSLECTVEGTSNPNLYWYRQAAGRGLQLLFYSVGIGQISSEVPQNLSASRPQDRQFILSSKKLLLSDSGFYLCAWSAIDRNYGYTFGSGTRLTVV.

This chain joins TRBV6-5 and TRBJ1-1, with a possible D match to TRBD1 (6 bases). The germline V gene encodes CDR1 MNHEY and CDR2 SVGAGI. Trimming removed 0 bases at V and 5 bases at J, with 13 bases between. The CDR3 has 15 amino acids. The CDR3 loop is CASSYSYRVDTEAFF. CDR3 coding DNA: TGTGCCAGCAGTTACTCGTACAGGGTTGATACTGAAGCTTTCTTT.

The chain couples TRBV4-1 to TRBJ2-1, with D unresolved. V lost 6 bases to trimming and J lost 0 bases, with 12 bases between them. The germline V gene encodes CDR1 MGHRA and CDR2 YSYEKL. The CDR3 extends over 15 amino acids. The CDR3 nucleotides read TGCGCCAGCAGAGGTGAACCGGGCTCCTACAATGAGCAGTTCTTC. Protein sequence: CASRGEPGSYNEQFF.

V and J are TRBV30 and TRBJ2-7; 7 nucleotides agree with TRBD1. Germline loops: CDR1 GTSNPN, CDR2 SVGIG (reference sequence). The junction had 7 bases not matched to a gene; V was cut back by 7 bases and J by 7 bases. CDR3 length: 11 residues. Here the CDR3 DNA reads TGTGCCTCCGGACAGGTGGATGAGCAGTACTTC. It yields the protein CASGQVDEQYF.

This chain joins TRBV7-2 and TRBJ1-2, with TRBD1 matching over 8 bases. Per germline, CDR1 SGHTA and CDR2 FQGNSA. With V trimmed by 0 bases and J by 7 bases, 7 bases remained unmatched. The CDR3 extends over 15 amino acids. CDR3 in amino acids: CASSLARDRIRGYTF. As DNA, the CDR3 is TGTGCCAGCAGCTTAGCTCGGGACAGGATCCGTGGCTACACCTTC.

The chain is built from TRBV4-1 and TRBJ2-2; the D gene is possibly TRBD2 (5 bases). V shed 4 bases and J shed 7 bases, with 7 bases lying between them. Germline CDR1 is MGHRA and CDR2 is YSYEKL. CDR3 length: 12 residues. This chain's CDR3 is CASSPEDGELFF. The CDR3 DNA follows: TGCGCCAGCAGCCCGGAGGACGGGGAGCTGTTTTTT.

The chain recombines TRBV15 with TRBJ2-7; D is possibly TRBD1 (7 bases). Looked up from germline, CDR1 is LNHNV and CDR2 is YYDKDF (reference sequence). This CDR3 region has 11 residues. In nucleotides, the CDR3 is TGTGCCACCAGCAGGAGGGTCAGGGGGGACGTC. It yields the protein CATSRRVRGDV.

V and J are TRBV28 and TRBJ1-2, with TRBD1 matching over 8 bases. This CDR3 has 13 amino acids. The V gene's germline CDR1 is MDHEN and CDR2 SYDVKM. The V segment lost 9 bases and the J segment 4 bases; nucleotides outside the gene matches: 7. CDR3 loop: CASSGGVGYGYTF. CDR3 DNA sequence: TGTGCCAGTTCAGGGGGCGTCGGCTATGGCTACACCTTC.

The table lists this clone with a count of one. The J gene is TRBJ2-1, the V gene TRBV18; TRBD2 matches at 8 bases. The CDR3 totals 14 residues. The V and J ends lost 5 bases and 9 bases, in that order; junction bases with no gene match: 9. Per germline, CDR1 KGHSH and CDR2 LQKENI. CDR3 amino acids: CASSVAGPPPEQFF. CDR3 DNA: TGTGCCAGCTCAGTAGCGGGACCCCCTCCTGAGCAGTTCTTC.

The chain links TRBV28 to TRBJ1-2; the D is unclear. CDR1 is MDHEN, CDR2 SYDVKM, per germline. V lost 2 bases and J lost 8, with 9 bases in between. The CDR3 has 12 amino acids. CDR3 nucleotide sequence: TGTGCCAGCAGTTTAGGTCCAGTCGGCTACACCTTC. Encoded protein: CASSLGPVGYTF.

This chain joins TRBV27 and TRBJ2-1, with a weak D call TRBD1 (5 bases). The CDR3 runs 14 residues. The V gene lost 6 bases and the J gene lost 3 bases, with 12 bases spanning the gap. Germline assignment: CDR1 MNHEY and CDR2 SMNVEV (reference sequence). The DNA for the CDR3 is TGTGCCAGCAGACCCAGACAGATCTACAATGAGCAGTTCTTC. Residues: CASRPRQIYNEQFF.

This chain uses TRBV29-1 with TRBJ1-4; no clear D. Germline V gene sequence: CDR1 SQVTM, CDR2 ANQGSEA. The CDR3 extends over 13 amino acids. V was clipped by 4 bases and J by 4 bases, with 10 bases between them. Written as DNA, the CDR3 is TGCAGCGTTGGCTACCACTTTAATGAAAAACTGTTTTTT. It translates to CSVGYHFNEKLFF.

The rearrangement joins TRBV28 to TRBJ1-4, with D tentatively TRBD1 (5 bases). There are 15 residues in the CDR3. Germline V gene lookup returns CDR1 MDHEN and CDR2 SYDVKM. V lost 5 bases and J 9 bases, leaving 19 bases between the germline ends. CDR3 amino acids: CASSPPTASRKKLFF. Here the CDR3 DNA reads TGTGCCAGCAGTCCCCCGACAGCAAGCAGAAAAAAACTGTTTTTT.

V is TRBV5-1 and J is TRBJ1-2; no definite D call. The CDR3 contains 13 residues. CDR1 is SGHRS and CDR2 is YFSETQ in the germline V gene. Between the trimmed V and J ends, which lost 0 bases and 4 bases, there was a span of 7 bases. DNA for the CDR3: TGCGCCAGCAGCTTGGGTGGGCTCTATGGCTACACCTTC. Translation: CASSLGGLYGYTF.

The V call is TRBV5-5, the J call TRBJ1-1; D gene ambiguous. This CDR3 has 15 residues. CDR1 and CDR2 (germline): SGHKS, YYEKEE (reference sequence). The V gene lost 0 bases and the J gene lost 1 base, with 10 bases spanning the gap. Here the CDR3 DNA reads TGTGCCAGCAGCTTGGTATTGGCAGGGAACACTGAAGCTTTCTTT. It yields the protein CASSLVLAGNTEAFF.

The DNA for the CDR3 is TGCGCCAGCAGTCAATCGGGGAGCACAGTTTCTGGGGCCAACGTCCTGACTTTC. Protein: CASSQSGSTVSGANVLTF. V usage is TRBV23-1 and J usage is TRBJ2-6; possible D gene TRBD2, 5 bases. TRBV23-1 is an ORF, with its function uncertain. The CDR3 is 18 amino acids. Trimming left V 0 bases short and J 1 base short, with 13 bases between.

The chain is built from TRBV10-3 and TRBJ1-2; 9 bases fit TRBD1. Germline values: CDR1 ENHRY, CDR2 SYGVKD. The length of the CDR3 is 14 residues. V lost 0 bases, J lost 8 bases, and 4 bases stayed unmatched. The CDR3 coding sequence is TGTGCCATCAGTGAGTCCGACAGGGGGGGAGGCTACACCTTC. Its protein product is CAISESDRGGGYTF.

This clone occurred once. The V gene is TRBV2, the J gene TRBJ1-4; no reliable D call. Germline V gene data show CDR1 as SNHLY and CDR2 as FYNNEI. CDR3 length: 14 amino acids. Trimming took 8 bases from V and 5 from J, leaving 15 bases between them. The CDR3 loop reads CASGSAWTNEKLFF. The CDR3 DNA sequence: TGTGCCAGCGGGAGTGCTTGGACGAATGAAAAACTGTTTTTT.

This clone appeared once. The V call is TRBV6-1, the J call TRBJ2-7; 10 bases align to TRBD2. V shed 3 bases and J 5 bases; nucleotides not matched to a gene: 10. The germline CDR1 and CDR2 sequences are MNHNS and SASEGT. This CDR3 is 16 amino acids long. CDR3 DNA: TGTGCCAGCAGTGATTGGACTAGCGGCCTGGGGAACGAGCAGTACTTC. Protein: CASSDWTSGLGNEQYF.